This TCR beta chain was sequenced in a study of blood T cell repertoires in COVID-19. Study in general: Italy, Spain and the United States were the sources of the convalescent and acute COVID-19 samples.

Original processing notes: From reference gene primer amplification, estimates of nucleated cell counts were derived. Libraries were prepared by immunoSEQ multiplex PCR; TCRdb keeps only in-frame clonotypes and omits some of them. Clonal size and the V and J genes are those of that table, whereas D and trimming came from the DNA. The table shows 30,000 to 40,000 clones, with around 86% occurring only once. The CDR3 spans 15 residues. Germline V lookup: CDR1 LGHDT, CDR2 YNNKEL (reference sequence). V shed 3 bases and J 8 bases; nucleotides not matched to a gene: 9. This clonotype was sampled from a woman aged 55-69 years with active COVID-19. V and J are TRBV3-1 (or the pseudogene TRBV3-2) and TRBJ2-1; 8 positions match TRBD2. The material sequenced was peripheral blood. The CDR3 sequence: CASSQTGTRGDEQFF. CDR3 sequence (DNA): TGTGCCAGCAGCCAGACCGGGACTAGGGGGGATGAGCAGTTCTTC.